Listed below are T cell receptor beta chains from one sample, sequenced in a study of blood T cell repertoires in COVID-19. The method was immunoSEQ multiplex PCR; TCRdb's version includes in-frame clones alone and lacks a portion of them. The table records about 200,000 clones, roughly 80% of them present only once. Sequencing was carried out using PBMCs or T cells enriched from blood (not recorded which). Every receptor here comes from a middle-aged man who had recovered from COVID-19. CDR3s include the opening cysteine and the closing phenylalanine or tryptophan. D genes are given only for firm matches. Only part of the rows carry a size: once, few, many, or a class if the clone is expanded.

abundance,j_gene,len,d_gene,v_gene,CDR3nt,CDR3aa
NA,TRBJ2-1,17,NA,TRBV5-1,TGCGCCAGCAGCTTCGTGCGGGGACAGAATTCCTACAATGAGCAGTTCTTC,CASSFVRGQNSYNEQFF
NA,TRBJ1-2,12,NA,TRBV5-6,TGTGCCAGCAGCCTCCTCCCGGGGGGCTACACCTTC,CASSLLPGGYTF
NA,TRBJ2-1,14,NA,TRBV5-1,TGCGCCAGCAGACGGTGGGAGTTCGGGAATGAGCAGTTCTTC,CASRRWEFGNEQFF
NA,TRBJ2-5,16,TRBD2,TRBV6-6,TGTGCCAGCAGAGGGGGGACTAGCGGGAATCTGGAGACCCAGTACTTC,CASRGGTSGNLETQYF
NA,TRBJ2-7,15,NA,TRBV11-2,TGTGCCAGCAGCTTAGATCACGCGACTGCGGGACGGCAGTACTTC,CASSLDHATAGRQYF
NA,TRBJ2-1,15,NA,TRBV6-5,TGTGCCAGCAGTTCCCTGGGTGCGGCGAGGGTGGAGCAGTTCTTC,CASSSLGAARVEQFF
many,TRBJ1-5,15,TRBD1,TRBV19,TGTGCCAGTAGCACCGACAGGACAGGGAATCAGCCCCAGCATTTT,CASSTDRTGNQPQHF
NA,TRBJ2-7,18,TRBD1,TRBV28,TGTGCCAGCAGTTCAGAAAGGAACAGCTGGGACAGGGAAGGCGAGCAGTACTTC,CASSSERNSWDREGEQYF
NA,TRBJ1-2,14,NA,TRBV27,TGTGCCAGCAGTTTTGGACAAAGGGGGGGTGGCTACACCTTC,CASSFGQRGGGYTF
few,TRBJ1-2,14,NA,TRBV7-2,TGTGCCAGCAGCTTAGACGGGGGGGCTCGTGGCTACACCTTC,CASSLDGGARGYTF
once,TRBJ2-1,17,TRBD2,TRBV27,TGTGCCAGCAGCGATAAAAGACTAGCGGGAGCGGAAAATGAGCAGTTCTTC,CASSDKRLAGAENEQFF
NA,TRBJ1-2,14,NA,TRBV5-1,TGCGCCAGCAGCTCCGGCCGTCACGGGAGTGGCTACACCTTC,CASSSGRHGSGYTF
many,TRBJ2-1,15,NA,TRBV24-1,TGTGCCACCAGTGCCGGTAAACTGGGCAGGAATGAGCAGTTCTTC,CATSAGKLGRNEQFF
NA,TRBJ1-5,14,TRBD1,TRBV29-1,TGCAGCGTGAGGGACAGGGGTAGCAATCAGCCCCAGCATTTT,CSVRDRGSNQPQHF
NA,TRBJ2-5,13,NA,TRBV2,TGTGCCAGCAGTGAAGCGAGAATTCGGACCCAGTACTTC,CASSEARIRTQYF
NA,TRBJ1-2,15,NA,TRBV27,TGTGCCAGCAGTTTATTGGCCCGCCCTAACTATGGCTACACCTTC,CASSLLARPNYGYTF
NA,TRBJ1-3,18,NA,TRBV5-1,TGCGCCAGCTCTCCACGGTTACAGGCGACGAACTCTGGAAACACCATATATTTT,CASSPRLQATNSGNTIYF
NA,TRBJ2-5,13,NA,TRBV4-3,TGCGCCAGCAGCCAACGTCACCAAGAGACCCAGTACTTC,CASSQRHQETQYF
NA,TRBJ1-5,16,NA,TRBV9,TGTGCCAGCAGCGGGGGGGGAACAGAGACCAATCAGCCCCAGCATTTT,CASSGGGTETNQPQHF
NA,TRBJ2-7,14,TRBD1,TRBV28,TGTGCCAGCAGTTCGGGACAGTCCCCCTACGAGCAGTACTTC,CASSSGQSPYEQYF
NA,TRBJ1-3,14,NA,TRBV27,TGTGCCAGCAGCCCAACAGGCTCTGGAAACACCATATATTTT,CASSPTGSGNTIYF
NA,TRBJ2-7,15,TRBD2,TRBV6-2/TRBV6-3,TGTGCCAGCAGTTACTTCGCGGGAGGGGCGTACGAGCAGTACTTC,CASSYFAGGAYEQYF
NA,TRBJ1-4,14,NA,TRBV28,TGTGCCACCCAAGGGGAGGGAATAGGGGAAAAACTGTTTTTT,CATQGEGIGEKLFF
NA,TRBJ1-1,13,TRBD1,TRBV5-4,TGTGCCAGCTCTAGACAGGGGATTAGTGAAGCTTTCTTT,CASSRQGISEAFF
NA,TRBJ2-3,17,NA,TRBV5-8,TGTGCCAGCAGCATCGGCCTACATGGGGCTTCGACCGATACGCAGTATTTT,CASSIGLHGASTDTQYF
NA,TRBJ2-3,16,TRBD1,TRBV2,TGTGCCAGCAGTGAAGCGCCGGGACAGGGCACAGATACGCAGTATTTT,CASSEAPGQGTDTQYF
NA,TRBJ2-5,14,TRBD1,TRBV6-1,TGTGCCAGCAGTGACGGGACAGGGTTTCAGACCCAGTACTTC,CASSDGTGFQTQYF
NA,TRBJ2-7,14,NA,TRBV7-3,TGTGCCAGCAGCCCTTCGTCGGACAGCTACGAGCAGTACTTC,CASSPSSDSYEQYF
NA,TRBJ1-1,12,TRBD1,TRBV29-1,TGCAGCGGCCGGGACAGCACCACTGAAGCTTTCTTT,CSGRDSTTEAFF
NA,TRBJ1-4,15,NA,TRBV14,TGTGCCAGCAGCCCCCGATCGGTTGCGGGTGAAAAACTGTTTTTT,CASSPRSVAGEKLFF
NA,TRBJ2-5,15,TRBD2,TRBV7-2,TGTGCCAGCAGCTTCGCTAGCGGTAACCAAGAGACCCAGTACTTC,CASSFASGNQETQYF
NA,TRBJ1-5,14,NA,TRBV11-2,TGTGCCAGCAGCTCCCGGCCGAGCGAGGAGCCCCAGCATTTT,CASSSRPSEEPQHF
NA,TRBJ1-1,16,NA,TRBV2,TGTGCCAGCAGTGTTCATCAGGACAGAAGGTTGGGAAAAGCTTTCTTT,CASSVHQDRRLGKAFF